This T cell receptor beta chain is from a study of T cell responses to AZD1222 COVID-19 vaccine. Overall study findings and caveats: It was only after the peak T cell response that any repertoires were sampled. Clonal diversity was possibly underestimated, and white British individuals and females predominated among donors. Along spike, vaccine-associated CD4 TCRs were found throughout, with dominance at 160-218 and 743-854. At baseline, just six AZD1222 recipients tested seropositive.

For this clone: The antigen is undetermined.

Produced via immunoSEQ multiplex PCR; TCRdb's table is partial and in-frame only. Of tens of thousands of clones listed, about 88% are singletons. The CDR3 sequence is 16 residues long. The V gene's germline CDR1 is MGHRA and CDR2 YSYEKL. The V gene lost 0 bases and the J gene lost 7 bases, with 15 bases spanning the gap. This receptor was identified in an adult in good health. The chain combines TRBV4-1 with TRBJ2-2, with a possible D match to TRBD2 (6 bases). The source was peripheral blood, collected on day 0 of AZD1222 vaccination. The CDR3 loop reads CASSQDVGTLNGELFF. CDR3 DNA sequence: TGCGCCAGCAGCCAAGATGTTGGGACTCTAAACGGGGAGCTGTTTTTT.